One and the same sample provided the 20 T cell receptor beta chains below, sequenced in a study of cytotoxic CD8 clonotypes in ibrutinib-treated CLL. Data came from immunoSEQ multiplex PCR; TCRdb stores just in-frame clones and leaves some out. The sample includes 28,000 or so clones, approximately 62% of them seen just once. The material was PBMCs, obtained before ibrutinib treatment. The receptors shown here come from a human donor with chronic lymphocytic leukemia.

This clone was recorded a few times. The V and J genes are TRBV18 and TRBJ1-2; the match to TRBD1 covers 8 bases. The CDR3 consists of 16 residues. The germline CDR1 and CDR2 sequences are KGHSH and LQKENI. V lost 3 bases and J lost 4; bases outside the gene matches: 10. CDR3 DNA sequence: TGTGCCAGCTCACCGATGACAGGGGAGGTTACCTATGGCTACACCTTC. Protein product: CASSPMTGEVTYGYTF.

This clone was detected only a few times. The CDR3 loop is CASKMGRLNNQPQHF. The CDR3 bases are TGTGCCAGTAAGATGGGGCGCCTAAACAATCAGCCCCAGCATTTT. V and J are TRBV19 and TRBJ1-5, with D maybe TRBD1 (5 bases). Per the germline V gene, CDR1 is LNHDA and CDR2 is SQIVND (reference sequence). The CDR3 runs 15 residues. The V and J ends lost 7 bases and 3 bases respectively, with 16 bases between them.

The chain combines TRBV7-3 with TRBJ2-3; 13 bases fit TRBD2. The germline CDR1 and CDR2 sequences are SGHTA and FQGTGA. This CDR3 has 15 residues. V shed 4 bases, J shed 6 bases, and the junction held 4 bases outside the gene matches. Written as DNA, the CDR3 is TGTGCCAGCAGCTACGGGACTAGCGGGATTGATACGCAGTATTTT. Its translation: CASSYGTSGIDTQYF.

The rearrangement links TRBV5-8 to TRBJ2-1, with TRBD1 matching 8 bases. CDR1 is SGHTS and CDR2 is YDEGEE in the germline V gene. Losses at the gene ends were 2 bases for V and 3 bases for J; bases not matched to a gene: 4. CDR3 length equals 15 residues. CDR3 amino acids: CASSLGQGGYNEQFF. As DNA, the CDR3 is TGTGCCAGCAGCTTAGGACAGGGTGGCTACAATGAGCAGTTCTTC.

Turning to this clone: At one boundary the junction diverges from the germline segment, which might be a read error. The chain carries TRBV25-1 and TRBJ1-2, with 8 bases lining up with TRBD1. The CDR3 extends over 12 amino acids. Germline V CDR1 and CDR2: MGHDK, SYGVNS. The CDR3 loop reads CASSVGWDRLFF. CDR3 in DNA: TGTGCCAGCAGTGTCGGTTGGGACAGGCTCTTCTTC.

V usage is TRBV19 and J usage is TRBJ2-7; 8 bases agree with TRBD1. Per germline, CDR1 LNHDA and CDR2 SQIVND (reference sequence). V trimming: 6 bases; J trimming: 6 bases; junction bases outside the gene matches: 10. CDR3 size: 14 residues. The CDR3 loop reads CASSHGQGLVEQYF. CDR3 coding DNA: TGTGCCAGTAGCCACGGACAGGGTTTGGTCGAGCAGTACTTC.

CDR3: CASSSHRQGKYGYTF. CDR3 sequence (DNA): TGTGCCAGCAGCTCGCACCGACAGGGAAAGTATGGCTACACCTTC. The gene calls are TRBV7-3 and TRBJ1-2, with 7 bases identical to TRBD1. Per the germline V gene, CDR1 is SGHTA and CDR2 is FQGTGA. The J segment lost 5 bases and the V segment lost 4 bases, leaving 10 bases of the junction unmatched. The CDR3 length is 15 residues.

The V gene is TRBV6-5, the J gene TRBJ2-7; D gene ambiguous. The V gene lost 4 bases and the J gene lost 0 bases, with 13 bases spanning the gap. The CDR3 covers 15 residues. Looked up from germline, CDR1 is MNHEY and CDR2 is SVGAGI. The CDR3 nucleotides read TGTGCCAGCAGTTCAGCCGGGTTTAGCTCCTACGAGCAGTACTTC. This gives the protein CASSSAGFSSYEQYF.

This clone was detected a few times. CDR3 nucleotides: TGTGCCAGCAGTGAAGGCAGGGGGCACACAGATACGCAGTATTTT. It specifies CASSEGRGHTDTQYF. The chain has TRBV2 and TRBJ2-3; TRBD1 agrees at 8 bases. V dropped 1 base and J dropped 2; count of bases not matched to a gene: 2. The CDR3 contains 15 residues. The germline gives CDR1 SNHLY, CDR2 FYNNEI.

The genes are TRBV7-8 and TRBJ2-2, with D uncertain. The CDR3 is 12 amino acids. The V and J ends lost 0 bases and 6 bases respectively, with 2 bases between them. The germline CDR1 and CDR2 sequences are SGHVS and FQNEAQ. The CDR3 sequence is CASSLASGELFF. CDR3 DNA sequence: TGTGCCAGCAGCTTAGCTTCCGGGGAGCTGTTTTTT.

The CDR3 sequence: CAWMGTSWGTDTQYF. The DNA for the CDR3 is TGTGCCTGGATGGGGACCTCATGGGGCACAGATACGCAGTATTTT. The V and J genes are TRBV30 and TRBJ2-3; D might be TRBD1 or TRBD2, each matching 5 bases. From germline, CDR1 is GTSNPN and CDR2 SVGIG (reference sequence). The V and J ends lost 4 bases and 1 base respectively, with 15 bases between them. CDR3 length equals 15 residues.

This clone appeared a few times. This chain links TRBV27 with TRBJ2-7; possibly TRBD1 for D (5 bases). The V and J ends lost 8 bases and 1 base respectively, with 9 bases between them. CDR3 length: 12 amino acids. CDR1 is MNHEY, CDR2 SMNVEV, per germline (reference sequence). The CDR3 reads CASGAGSYEQYF. The CDR3, as DNA: TGTGCCAGCGGGGCAGGGTCCTACGAGCAGTACTTC.

This clone showed up just a few times. The chain is built from TRBV2 and TRBJ1-2; D gene ambiguous. V lost 6 bases and J 5 bases, leaving 16 bases between the germline ends. The CDR3 length is 14 residues. Germline V gene lookup returns CDR1 SNHLY and CDR2 FYNNEI. CDR3 in amino acids: CASRRREEVYGYTF. DNA for the CDR3: TGTGCCAGCAGGAGGAGGGAGGAGGTTTATGGCTACACCTTC.

The chain links TRBV9 to TRBJ2-1, with TRBD2 matching over 7 bases. Germline V lookup: CDR1 SGDLS, CDR2 YYNGEE. CDR3 length: 15 amino acids. V lost 0 bases, J lost 9 bases, and 9 bases stayed unmatched. CDR3 in amino acids: CASSVVWEGVGEQFF. CDR3 DNA sequence: TGTGCCAGCAGCGTAGTGTGGGAGGGCGTGGGTGAGCAGTTCTTC.

This clone was picked up one time. The V call is TRBV19, the J call TRBJ2-1; 8 nucleotides agree with TRBD1. The trim removed 0 bases at V and 5 bases at J, leaving 6 bases unmatched. The CDR3 runs 16 residues. The germline V gene has CDR1 LNHDA and CDR2 SQIVND (reference sequence). The CDR3 DNA follows: TGTGCCAGTAGTATAGATCGGGGACAGGATAACAATGAGCAGTTCTTC. As protein: CASSIDRGQDNNEQFF.

The chain combines TRBV6-1 with TRBJ2-3, with unresolved D. This CDR3 is 12 amino acids long. V was clipped by 8 bases and J by 0 bases, with 6 bases between them. Germline lookup yields CDR1 MNHNS and CDR2 SASEGT. For the CDR3, the DNA is TGTGCCAGCTGCTTAAGCACAGATACGCAGTATTTT. Translation: CASCLSTDTQYF.

A few counts support this clone. Other DNA sequences in the same sample also yield this CDR3. The chain links TRBV6-6 to TRBJ2-3, with a tentative D call TRBD1 (6 bases). In germline, CDR1 is MNHNY, CDR2 SVGAGI (reference sequence). V lost 4 bases to trimming and J lost 4 bases, with 12 bases between them. The CDR3 has 14 residues. CDR3 nucleotides: TGTGCCAGCAGTTTACAGGGTGGCGCAGATACGCAGTATTTT. Its translation: CASSLQGGADTQYF.

V and J are TRBV6-1 and TRBJ1-3; TRBD1 matches at 7 bases. Per germline, CDR1 MNHNS and CDR2 SASEGT. This CDR3 contains 13 residues. Trimming took 6 bases from V and 4 from J; bases not matched to a gene: 3. The DNA for the CDR3 is TGTGCCAGCAGACAGGGGCTCGGAAACACCATATATTTT. Translating it yields CASRQGLGNTIYF.

The rearrangement joins TRBV5-1 to TRBJ1-6; D perhaps matches TRBD1 (5 bases). V was trimmed by 1 base and J by 7 bases, leaving 12 bases between them. CDR3 length: 15 amino acids. Germline values: CDR1 SGHRS, CDR2 YFSETQ. The CDR3 here is CASSLIGAGNSPLHF. CDR3 in DNA: TGCGCCAGCAGCTTGATCGGGGCGGGGAATTCACCCCTCCACTTT.

The genes are TRBV5-1 and TRBJ2-7; a weak D match, TRBD1 (6 bases). Germline V gives CDR1 SGHRS, CDR2 YFSETQ. The CDR3 totals 15 residues. Trimming shortened V by 4 bases and J by 0 bases, and 14 bases separated the two germline ends. The CDR3 sequence is CASSERPGHSYEQYF. The CDR3, as DNA: TGCGCCAGCAGCGAAAGACCGGGACACTCCTACGAGCAGTACTTC.